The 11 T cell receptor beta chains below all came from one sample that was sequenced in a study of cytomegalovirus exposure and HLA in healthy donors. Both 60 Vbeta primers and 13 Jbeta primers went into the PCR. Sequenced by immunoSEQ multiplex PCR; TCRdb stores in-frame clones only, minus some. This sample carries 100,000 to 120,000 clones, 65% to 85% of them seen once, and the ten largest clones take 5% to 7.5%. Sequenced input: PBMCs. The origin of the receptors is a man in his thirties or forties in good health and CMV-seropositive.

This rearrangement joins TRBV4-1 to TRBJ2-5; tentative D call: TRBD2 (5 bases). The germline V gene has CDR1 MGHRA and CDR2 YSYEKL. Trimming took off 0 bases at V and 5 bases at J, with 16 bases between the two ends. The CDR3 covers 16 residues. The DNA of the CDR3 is TGCGCCAGCAGCCAAGATATCGTCCAGCGGCGGGAGACCCAGTACTTC. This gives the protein CASSQDIVQRRETQYF.

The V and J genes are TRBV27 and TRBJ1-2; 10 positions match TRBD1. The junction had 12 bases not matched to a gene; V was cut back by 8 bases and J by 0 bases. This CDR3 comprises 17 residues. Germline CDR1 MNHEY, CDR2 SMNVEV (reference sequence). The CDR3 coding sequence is TGTGCCAGCGGAGGCGGGACAGGGGACAATCCTAACTATGGCTACACCTTC. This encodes CASGGGTGDNPNYGYTF.

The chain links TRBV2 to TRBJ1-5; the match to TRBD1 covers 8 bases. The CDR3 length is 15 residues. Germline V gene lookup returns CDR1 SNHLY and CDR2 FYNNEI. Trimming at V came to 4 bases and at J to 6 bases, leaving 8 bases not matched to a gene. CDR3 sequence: CASSGLTGEGQPQHF. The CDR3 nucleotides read TGTGCCAGCAGTGGCCTGACAGGGGAGGGTCAGCCCCAGCATTTT.

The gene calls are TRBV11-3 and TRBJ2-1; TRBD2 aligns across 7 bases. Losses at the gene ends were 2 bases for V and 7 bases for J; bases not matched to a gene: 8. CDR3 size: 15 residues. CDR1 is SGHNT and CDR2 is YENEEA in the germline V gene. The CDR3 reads CASSLFGPGGNEQFF. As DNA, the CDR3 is TGTGCCAGCAGCTTATTTGGACCGGGAGGTAATGAGCAGTTCTTC.

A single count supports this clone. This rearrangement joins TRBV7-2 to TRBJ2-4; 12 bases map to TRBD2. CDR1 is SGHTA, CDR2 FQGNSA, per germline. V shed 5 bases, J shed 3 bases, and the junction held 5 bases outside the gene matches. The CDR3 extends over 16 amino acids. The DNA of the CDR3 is TGTGCCAGCAGCCTCTCTAGCGGGGGGGTCAAAAACATTCAGTACTTC. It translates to CASSLSSGGVKNIQYF.

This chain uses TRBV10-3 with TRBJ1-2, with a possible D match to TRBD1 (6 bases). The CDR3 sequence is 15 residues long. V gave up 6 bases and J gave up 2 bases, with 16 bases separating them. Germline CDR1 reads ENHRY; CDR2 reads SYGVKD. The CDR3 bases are TGTGCCATCAGAGATGACAGGTGGGGGAACTATGGCTACACCTTC. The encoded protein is CAIRDDRWGNYGYTF.

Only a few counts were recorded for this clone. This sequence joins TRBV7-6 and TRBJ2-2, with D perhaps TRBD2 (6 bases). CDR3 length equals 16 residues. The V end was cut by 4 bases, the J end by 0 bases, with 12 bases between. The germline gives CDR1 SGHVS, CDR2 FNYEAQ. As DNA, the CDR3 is TGTGCCAGCAGCTCTACGACGGGGGCGAACACCGGGGAGCTGTTTTTT. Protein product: CASSSTTGANTGELFF.

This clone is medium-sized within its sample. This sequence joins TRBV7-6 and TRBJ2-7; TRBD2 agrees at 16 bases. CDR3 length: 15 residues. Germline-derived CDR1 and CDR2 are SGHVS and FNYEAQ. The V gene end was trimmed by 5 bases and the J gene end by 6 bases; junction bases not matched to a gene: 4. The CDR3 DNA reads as TGTGCCAGCAGCGGGGGACTAGCGGGGGGGAGCGAGCAGTACTTC. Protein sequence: CASSGGLAGGSEQYF.

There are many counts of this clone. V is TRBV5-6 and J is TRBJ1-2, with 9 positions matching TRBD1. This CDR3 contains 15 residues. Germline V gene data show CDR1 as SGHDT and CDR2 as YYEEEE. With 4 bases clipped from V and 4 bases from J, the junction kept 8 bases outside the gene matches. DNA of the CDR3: TGTGCCAGCAGCCCATGGGACAGGGAGGGCTATGGCTACACCTTC. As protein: CASSPWDREGYGYTF.

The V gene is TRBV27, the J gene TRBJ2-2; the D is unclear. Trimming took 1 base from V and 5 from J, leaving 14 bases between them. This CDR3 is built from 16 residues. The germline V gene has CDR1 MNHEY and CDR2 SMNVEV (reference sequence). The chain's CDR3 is CASSLWVGDGTGELFF. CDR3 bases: TGTGCCAGCAGTTTATGGGTTGGTGACGGGACCGGGGAGCTGTTTTTT.

This CDR3 reads CASSLGLAGGLEDTQYF. CDR3 DNA: TGCGCCAGCAGCCTAGGACTAGCGGGGGGGCTGGAAGATACGCAGTATTTT. The chain links TRBV5-1 to TRBJ2-3, with TRBD2 identical over 15 bases. CDR1 SGHRS and CDR2 YFSETQ come from the germline V gene. The V segment lost 4 bases and the J segment 5 bases; nucleotides outside the gene matches: 8. The CDR3 sequence is 17 residues long.